The clone carrying this TCR beta chain was seen repeatedly, ten times or more. Antigen specificity is unknown. This sample was taken from a study of blood T cells in healthy people across ages. The donors, all healthy, were Caucasians living in Russia, aged about 6 to 95. At least 7 million PBMCs were isolated per sample. This CDR3 is built from 15 residues. V lost 5 bases and J 0 bases, leaving 11 bases between the germline ends. Germline V gene data show CDR1 as DFQATT and CDR2 as SNEGSKA (reference sequence). Study-wide results and caveats: Roughly linear declines in TCR beta diversity per million T cells occurred with age. Nothing was known about donor CMV status, and this possibly confounded expanded clonotype changes.

The authors ran a second PCR of roughly 6 to 12 cycles using a sample-barcoded 5' primer and a J-beta primer mix. From the 5' RACE reads, TCRdb called clonotypes with MiXCR, one entry per CDR3 protein. The sample yields about 1.7 million distinct CDR3 sequences, 28% seen once. The chain couples TRBV20-1 to TRBJ2-6; possible D gene TRBD1, 5 bases. Specimen: blood. This TCR derives from a woman in her twenties or thirties in good health. CDR3 residues: CSAGNRFSGANVLTF. CDR3 sequence (DNA): TGCAGTGCTGGGAACAGGTTCTCTGGGGCCAACGTCCTGACTTTC.